The 8 T cell receptor beta chains in this list originate from one sample, sequenced in a study of blood T cell repertoires in COVID-19. Measured with immunoSEQ multiplex PCR; TCRdb has only the in-frame clones, and not every one. The repertoire holds 250,000 to 300,000 clones, with about 76% as singletons. Sequencing was done on a sample of peripheral blood. Receptors originate from a woman in her sixties or seventies with active or convalescent COVID-19.

The chain carries TRBV27 and TRBJ1-2; 7 nucleotides align to TRBD1. CDR3 size: 19 residues. Per germline, CDR1 MNHEY and CDR2 SMNVEV (reference sequence). V lost 4 bases to trimming and J lost 9 bases; unmatched junction nucleotides: 26. The CDR3 nucleotides are TGTGCCAGCAGTTCCCTCCTCGGACAGGATCTTACCCTCCTCCCACGCTACACCTTC. Translation gives CASSSLLGQDLTLLPRYTF.

This chain uses TRBV2 with TRBJ2-3; tentative D call: TRBD2 (7 bases). The CDR3 is made up of 15 amino acids. Trimming cost V 7 bases and J 3 bases, with 17 bases left between them. CDR1 is SNHLY and CDR2 is FYNNEI in the germline V gene. The CDR3 sequence: CASMPSAGATDTQYF. DNA of the CDR3: TGTGCCAGCATGCCTAGTGCGGGGGCAACAGATACGCAGTATTTT.

There are a few counts of this clone. This chain joins TRBV7-2 and TRBJ1-1; no clear D. CDR3 length: 15 residues. V was trimmed by 1 base and J by 4 bases, leaving 13 bases between them. In germline, CDR1 is SGHTA, CDR2 FQGNSA. This CDR3 is CASSLGGVGGTEAFF. In DNA, the CDR3 is TGTGCCAGCAGCTTAGGCGGGGTCGGAGGCACTGAAGCTTTCTTT.

This clone was observed once. The chain is built from TRBV6-5 and TRBJ1-1; D might be TRBD1 (5 bases). There are 11 residues in the CDR3. Germline V lookup: CDR1 MNHEY, CDR2 SVGAGI. The V end lost 7 bases, the J end lost 5 bases, and 8 bases lay between the germline ends. In nucleotides, the CDR3 is TGTGCCAGCAATGGGGGGACTGAAGCTTTCTTT. As protein: CASNGGTEAFF.

Only a few counts were recorded for this clone. The V and J genes are TRBV28 and TRBJ1-1; a weak D match, TRBD1 (5 bases). Germline loops: CDR1 MDHEN, CDR2 SYDVKM. The CDR3 is 14 amino acids. V lost 7 bases, J lost 5 bases, and 17 bases lay in between. CDR3 DNA sequence: TGTGCCAGCAATCCTCAGGGATTAGCTACTGAAGCTTTCTTT. Protein sequence: CASNPQGLATEAFF. Full variable domain (remainder filled in from reference TRBV28 and TRBJ1-1): DVKVTQSSRYLVKRTGEKVFLECVQDMDHENMFWYRQDPGLGLRLIYFSYDVKMKEKGDIPEGYSVSREKKERFSLILESASTNQTSMYLCASNPQGLATEAFFGQGTRLTVV.

This chain joins TRBV28 and TRBJ1-2, with D tentatively TRBD1 (5 bases). V was cut by 5 bases and J by 0 bases, with 19 bases left in between. The germline V gene encodes CDR1 MDHEN and CDR2 SYDVKM. CDR3 size: 17 residues. The CDR3 DNA follows: TGTGCCAGCAGTATACCAACCCAGGGTACGGCTAACTATGGCTACACCTTC. Its protein product is CASSIPTQGTANYGYTF.

The chain couples TRBV7-9 to TRBJ1-2; 10 bases are shared with TRBD1. Germline lookup yields CDR1 SEHNR and CDR2 FQNEAQ (reference sequence). The length of the CDR3 is 14 residues. Trimming took 5 bases from V and 4 from J; bases not matched to a gene: 4. In DNA form, the CDR3 reads TGTGCCAGCAGCCGGGACAGGGGAGGCTATGGCTACACCTTC. It yields the protein CASSRDRGGYGYTF.

The rearrangement uses TRBV4-3 and TRBJ2-5; 8 bases are shared with TRBD2. The V gene end was trimmed by 0 bases and the J gene end by 2 bases; junction bases not matched to a gene: 8. CDR1 LGHNA and CDR2 YSLEER come from the germline V gene. CDR3 size: 17 residues. In DNA, the CDR3 is TGCGCCAGCAGCCAAGATCTTTACGGGGGGGGACAAGAGACCCAGTACTTC. Translated: CASSQDLYGGGQETQYF.